Presented here are 3 T cell receptor beta chains from one specimen sequenced in a study of blood T cells in healthy people across ages (dated by TCRdb to between 2014 and 2016). Preparation of the library involved 5' RACE. The run used an Illumina HiSeq 2500. The second PCR ran for about 6 to 12 cycles and used a J-beta primer mix along with a sample-barcoded 5' primer. TCRdb trimmed public reads at Q25 via fastp, called clones via MiXCR and kept in-frame beta chains. CDR3 protein sequences are deduplicated, and each keeps its most common genes and DNA. The sample records 550,000 to 750,000 distinct CDR3 sequences, under 25% of which are singletons. Roughly 3.7% of the sample is held by the ten biggest clonotypes. Sequencing was carried out using blood. All receptors derive from a man in his sixties or seventies in good health.

This clonotype was counted many times. The chain employs TRBV14 and TRBJ2-3, with D unclear. This CDR3 spans 11 amino acids. The V end lost 3 bases, the J end lost 4 bases, and 2 bases lay between the germline ends. From germline, CDR1 is SGHDN and CDR2 FVKESK. The CDR3 nucleotides read TGTGCCAGCAGCCACGCAGATACGCAGTATTTT. Protein product: CASSHADTQYF.

This clonotype was found a few times. The chain uses TRBV25-1 and TRBJ2-7; a weak D match, TRBD2 (5 bases). CDR1 and CDR2 (germline): MGHDK, SYGVNS. This CDR3 spans 13 amino acids. The CDR3, as DNA: TGTGCTGCCAGCAGTAGCGTTGTCTACGAGCAGTACTTC. It yields the protein CAASSSVVYEQYF.

This clonotype has a count of ten or more. This chain uses TRBV4-1 with TRBJ2-1, with 10 bases aligning to TRBD2. This CDR3 is built from 18 residues. J gave up 9 bases and V 0 bases, and 14 bases lay outside the gene matches. CDR1 MGHRA and CDR2 YSYEKL come from the germline V gene. The CDR3 DNA is TGCGCCAGCAGCCAAGATTGGTCTAGCGGGAGTGGATCTAGTGAGCAGTTCTTC. It yields the protein CASSQDWSSGSGSSEQFF.